This T cell receptor (beta chain) is from a study of response to subunit inactivated influenza vaccine. Study-wide findings and caveats: Seasonal influenza vaccination, on each occasion, was suggested by the authors to recruit few new T cells.

TCRdb re-analysed the RT-PCR reads in MiXCR, keeping a single row per CDR3 protein. The table includes 560,000 or so distinct CDR3 sequences, 6.5% to 8% detected once. V was pared by 0 bases and J by 5 bases, with 1 base of the junction left unmatched. This CDR3 is 15 amino acids long. Germline V gives CDR1 SGDLS, CDR2 YYNGEE. Only a few counts were recorded for this clonotype. Its specificity is not known. V is TRBV9 and J is TRBJ2-2; TRBD2 matches 10 bases. The receptor was isolated from a man between 50 and 70 years old who received an inactivated influenza vaccine. This sample comprised PBMCs from blood, obtained less than 25 months after vaccination. CDR3 nucleotide sequence: TGTGCCAGCAGCGTAGTGGGACTAGCGACCGGGGAGCTGTTTTTT. Amino acid sequence: CASSVVGLATGELFF.